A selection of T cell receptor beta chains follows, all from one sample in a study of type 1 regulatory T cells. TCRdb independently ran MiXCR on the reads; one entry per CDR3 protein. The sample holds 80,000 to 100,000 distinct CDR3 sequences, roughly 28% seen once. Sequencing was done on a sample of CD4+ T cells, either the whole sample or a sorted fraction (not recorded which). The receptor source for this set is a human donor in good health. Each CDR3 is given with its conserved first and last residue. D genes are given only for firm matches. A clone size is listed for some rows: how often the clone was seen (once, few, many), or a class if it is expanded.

CDR3: CASSSRMGGGYNEQFF
DNA: TGTGCCAGTAGTTCTAGGATGGGCGGGGGGTACAATGAGCAGTTCTTC
V: TRBV19
J: TRBJ2-1
size: .
D: TRBD2

CDR3: CASSQVLQGESGQPQHF
DNA: TGTGCCAGCAGCCAAGTACTTCAGGGAGAGTCCGGACAGCCCCAGCATTTT
V: TRBV14
J: TRBJ1-5
size: few
D: .

CDR3: CASSTQGTNYEQYF
DNA: TGTGCCAGCAGTACACAGGGAACTAACTACGAGCAGTACTTC
V: TRBV12-3/TRBV12-4
J: TRBJ2-7
size: .
D: .

CDR3: CASSLTSQQYF
DNA: TGTGCCAGCAGTCTTACGTCCCAGCAGTACTTC
V: TRBV12-3/TRBV12-4
J: TRBJ2-7
size: .
D: .

CDR3: CASSFDTDTQYF
DNA: TGCGCCAGCAGCTTTGACACAGATACGCAGTATTTT
V: TRBV5-1
J: TRBJ2-3
size: .
D: .

CDR3: CASSQDLGRERNNEQFF
DNA: TGCGCCAGCAGCCAAGATCTAGGGCGGGAGCGCAACAATGAGCAGTTCTTC
V: TRBV4-1
J: TRBJ2-1
size: .
D: TRBD2

CDR3: CASSFIPQGLESNEQFF
DNA: TGTGCCAGCAGTTTTATCCCACAGGGATTAGAGTCCAATGAGCAGTTCTTC
V: TRBV27
J: TRBJ2-1
size: .
D: .

CDR3: CSVGSMAGGSYNEQFF
DNA: TGCAGCGTTGGGAGTATGGCGGGAGGCTCCTACAATGAGCAGTTCTTC
V: TRBV29-1
J: TRBJ2-1
size: few
D: TRBD2

CDR3: CASSLRRKDEKLFF
DNA: TGTGCCAGTAGCCTCCGTAGGAAGGATGAAAAACTGTTTTTT
V: TRBV7-9
J: TRBJ1-4
size: .
D: .

CDR3: CASSSTSGSYEQYF
DNA: TGTGCCAGCAGCTCGACTAGCGGATCCTACGAGCAGTACTTC
V: TRBV7-2
J: TRBJ2-7
size: few
D: TRBD2

CDR3: CASSLLIGGNEQFF
DNA: TGTGCCAGCAGCTTATTAATTGGGGGCAATGAGCAGTTCTTC
V: TRBV7-2
J: TRBJ2-1
size: .
D: .

CDR3: CATSPGGTGGYEQYF
DNA: TGTGCCACCAGCCCCGGAGGGACAGGGGGTTATGAGCAGTACTTC
V: TRBV24-1
J: TRBJ2-7
size: .
D: TRBD1

CDR3: CSARQPGLARETQYF
DNA: TGCAGTGCTAGACAACCGGGACTAGCTCGAGAGACCCAGTACTTC
V: TRBV20-1
J: TRBJ2-5
size: .
D: TRBD2

CDR3: CSAHEPGFSVDTQYF
DNA: TGCAGTGCACACGAGCCGGGGTTTAGCGTGGATACGCAGTATTTT
V: TRBV20-1
J: TRBJ2-3
size: .
D: .

CDR3: CASGTGGGYTF
DNA: TGTGCCAGCGGCACGGGAGGTGGCTACACCTTC
V: TRBV2
J: TRBJ1-2
size: few
D: .

CDR3: CASSRGDDGRTEAFF
DNA: TGCGCCAGCAGCAGGGGGGACGACGGGAGGACTGAAGCTTTCTTT
V: TRBV5-1
J: TRBJ1-1
size: few
D: .

CDR3: CASSLGQGFVNTEAFF
DNA: TGTGCCAGCAGCTTGGGACAGGGGTTTGTGAACACTGAAGCTTTCTTT
V: TRBV7-2
J: TRBJ1-1
size: .
D: TRBD1

CDR3: CASSPVWGRETQYF
DNA: TGTGCCAGCAGCCCTGTCTGGGGTCGCGAGACCCAGTACTTC
V: TRBV7-9
J: TRBJ2-5
size: once
D: .

CDR3: CASSPNRREKLFF
DNA: TGCGCCAGCAGCCCAAACAGACGAGAAAAACTGTTTTTT
V: TRBV4-3
J: TRBJ1-4
size: .
D: .

CDR3: CASSSQMETQYF
DNA: TGTGCCAGCAGCTCCCAAATGGAGACCCAGTACTTC
V: TRBV7-2
J: TRBJ2-5
size: few
D: .

CDR3: CASSQTPQLASTDTQYF
DNA: TGTGCCAGCAGCCAAACCCCACAGCTAGCGTCCACAGATACGCAGTATTTT
V: TRBV3-1
J: TRBJ2-3
size: .
D: .

CDR3: CASSQEKRVFSGNTIYF
DNA: TGCGCCAGCAGCCAAGAGAAGAGGGTTTTCTCTGGAAACACCATATATTTT
V: TRBV4-1
J: TRBJ1-3
size: .
D: .

CDR3: CASRISTRMNTEAFF
DNA: TGTGCCAGCAGGATTTCTACTCGCATGAACACTGAAGCTTTCTTT
V: TRBV5-6
J: TRBJ1-1
size: .
D: .

CDR3: CATSRDPVGLAGTGELFF
DNA: TGTGCCACCAGCAGAGATCCGGTTGGGCTAGCGGGAACCGGGGAGCTGTTTTTT
V: TRBV15
J: TRBJ2-2
size: few
D: TRBD2

CDR3: CAISEPEMNTEAFF
DNA: TGTGCCATCAGTGAGCCAGAGATGAACACTGAAGCTTTCTTT
V: TRBV10-3
J: TRBJ1-1
size: .
D: .

CDR3: CASSQLTGSNEQYF
DNA: TGCGCCAGCAGCCAGTTAACAGGCAGCAACGAGCAGTACTTC
V: TRBV4-1
J: TRBJ2-7
size: many
D: .

CDR3: CASSQVAGNTIYF
DNA: TGTGCCAGCAGCCAAGTTGCTGGAAACACCATATATTTT
V: TRBV3-1
J: TRBJ1-3
size: .
D: .

CDR3: CASSLVTGDDIQYF
DNA: TGCGCCAGCAGCTTGGTAACAGGGGATGACATTCAGTACTTC
V: TRBV5-1
J: TRBJ2-4
size: few
D: TRBD1

CDR3: CSAYWTSGSQETQYF
DNA: TGCAGTGCTTACTGGACTAGCGGGAGCCAAGAGACCCAGTACTTC
V: TRBV20-1
J: TRBJ2-5
size: few
D: TRBD2

CDR3: CASSLYEVPLTDTQYF
DNA: TGCGCCAGCAGCTTGTACGAGGTGCCTCTCACAGATACGCAGTATTTT
V: TRBV5-1
J: TRBJ2-3
size: .
D: .

CDR3: CASSTDTSSYNEQFF
DNA: TGTGCCAGCAGCACGGACACCAGCTCCTACAATGAGCAGTTCTTC
V: TRBV5-8
J: TRBJ2-1
size: .
D: .

CDR3: CASSLAPRGDYGYTF
DNA: TGTGCCAGCAGCTTAGCGCCCAGGGGCGACTATGGCTACACCTTC
V: TRBV7-8
J: TRBJ1-2
size: few
D: .

CDR3: CASSVGMGGLPPNYGYTF
DNA: TGTGCCAGCAGCGTAGGAATGGGGGGACTACCCCCTAACTATGGCTACACCTTC
V: TRBV9
J: TRBJ1-2
size: .
D: .

CDR3: CASSFTRGTFTGELFF
DNA: TGTGCCAGCAGTTTCACTAGGGGGACTTTCACCGGGGAGCTGTTTTTT
V: TRBV27
J: TRBJ2-2
size: .
D: .

CDR3: CASSELGAEQYF
DNA: TGTGCCAGCAGTGAATTAGGGGCCGAGCAGTACTTC
V: TRBV6-1
J: TRBJ2-7
size: .
D: .

CDR3: CASRKTGNTGELFF
DNA: TGTGCCAGCAGGAAGACTGGGAACACCGGGGAGCTGTTTTTT
V: TRBV6-2/TRBV6-3
J: TRBJ2-2
size: .
D: .

CDR3: CSAPPNPGTSGANEQFF
DNA: TGCAGTGCTCCACCAAACCCCGGGACTAGCGGGGCCAATGAGCAGTTCTTC
V: TRBV20-1
J: TRBJ2-1
size: .
D: TRBD2

CDR3: CASYHGTGGDTEAFF
DNA: TGTGCCAGTTATCACGGCACAGGAGGGGACACTGAAGCTTTCTTT
V: TRBV6-5
J: TRBJ1-1
size: few
D: .

CDR3: CSVDRGTEAFF
DNA: TGCAGCGTTGACAGGGGCACTGAAGCTTTCTTT
V: TRBV29-1
J: TRBJ1-1
size: .
D: .

CDR3: CASSVAPGGQQETQYF
DNA: TGTGCCAGCAGCGTAGCTCCGGGGGGTCAACAAGAGACCCAGTACTTC
V: TRBV9
J: TRBJ2-5
size: .
D: TRBD2

CDR3: CASSQLMLGYNEQFF
DNA: TGTGCCAGCAGCCAACTTATGCTGGGCTACAATGAGCAGTTCTTC
V: TRBV14
J: TRBJ2-1
size: medium-sized
D: .

CDR3: CSARGPNSRDIQYF
DNA: TGCAGTGCTAGGGGACCGAACTCCCGGGACATTCAGTACTTC
V: TRBV20-1
J: TRBJ2-4
size: .
D: .

CDR3: CATRVDRAYEQYF
DNA: TGCGCCACCCGAGTGGACCGCGCCTACGAGCAGTACTTC
V: TRBV5-1
J: TRBJ2-7
size: few
D: .

CDR3: CASSPQDRALFF
DNA: TGTGCCAGCAGCCCCCAGGACAGGGCGCTGTTTTTT
V: TRBV9
J: TRBJ2-2
size: few
D: TRBD1

CDR3: CASSLLQDGYTF
DNA: TGTGCCAGCAGCTTATTACAGGATGGCTACACCTTC
V: TRBV11-2
J: TRBJ1-2
size: few
D: .

CDR3: CASRVANSYEQYF
DNA: TGCGCCAGCAGGGTTGCGAACTCCTACGAGCAGTACTTC
V: TRBV10-2
J: TRBJ2-7
size: few
D: .

CDR3: CSASTSGRHLGTQYF
DNA: TGCAGTGCTAGCACGAGCGGGAGGCACCTTGGAACCCAGTACTTC
V: TRBV20-1
J: TRBJ2-5
size: .
D: TRBD2

CDR3: CASSQAGGEKLFF
DNA: TGTGCCAGCAGCCAAGCCGGGGGCGAAAAACTGTTTTTT
V: TRBV3-1
J: TRBJ1-4
size: .
D: .

CDR3: CASSQDSRTAGTQYF
DNA: TGTGCCAGCAGCCAAGATTCGAGGACAGCAGGGACCCAGTACTTC
V: TRBV14
J: TRBJ2-5
size: .
D: .

CDR3: CASSLWTTLSIQETQYF
DNA: TGTGCCAGCAGCTTATGGACCACGTTAAGTATTCAAGAGACCCAGTACTTC
V: TRBV7-2
J: TRBJ2-5
size: few
D: .